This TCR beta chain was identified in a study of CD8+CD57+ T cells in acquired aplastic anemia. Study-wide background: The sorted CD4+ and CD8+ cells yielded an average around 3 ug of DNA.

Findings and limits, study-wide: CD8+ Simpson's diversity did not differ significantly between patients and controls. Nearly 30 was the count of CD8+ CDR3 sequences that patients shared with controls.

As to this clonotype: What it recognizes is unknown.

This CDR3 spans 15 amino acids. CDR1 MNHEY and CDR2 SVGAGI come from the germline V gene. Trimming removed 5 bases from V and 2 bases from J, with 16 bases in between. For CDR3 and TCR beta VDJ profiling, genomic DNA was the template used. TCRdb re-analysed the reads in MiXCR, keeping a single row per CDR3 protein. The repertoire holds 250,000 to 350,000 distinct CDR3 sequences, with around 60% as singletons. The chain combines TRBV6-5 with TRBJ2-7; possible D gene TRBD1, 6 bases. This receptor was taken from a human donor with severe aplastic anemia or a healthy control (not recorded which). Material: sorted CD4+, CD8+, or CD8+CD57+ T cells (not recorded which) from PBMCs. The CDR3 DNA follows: TGTGCCAGCAGTCTCGTACAGGGTGGGACCTACGAGCAGTACTTC. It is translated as CASSLVQGGTYEQYF.